Listed below are T cell receptor beta chains from one sample, sequenced in a study of blood T cell repertoires in COVID-19. Generated by immunoSEQ multiplex PCR, the TCRdb table keeps only in-frame clones and is missing some. This table holds 220,000 or so clones, about 94% found once. Sample: peripheral blood. The receptor source for this set is a man between 60 and 70 years old with COVID-19, enrolled during active disease. Both conserved end residues are part of each CDR3. The order of the fields is V gene, D gene, J gene, clone size, CDR3 protein, CDR3 DNA. D genes are given only for firm matches. Clone size is shown for a subset of rows, as once, few, many or a class of expanded clone.

TRBV9	.	TRBJ2-2	.	CASSVVGGTNTGELFF	TGTGCCAGCAGCGTAGTAGGGGGAACGAACACCGGGGAGCTGTTTTTT
TRBV4-3	.	TRBJ2-7	.	CASSQEPEYEQYF	TGCGCCAGCAGCCAAGAACCGGAGTACGAGCAGTACTTC
TRBV20-1	TRBD1	TRBJ2-5	.	CSASPGQRIGETQYF	TGCAGTGCCAGTCCGGGACAGCGGATAGGAGAGACCCAGTACTTC
TRBV5-1	.	TRBJ2-1	.	CASSPRGDSYNEQFF	TGCGCCAGCAGCCCTCGCGGAGACTCCTACAATGAGCAGTTCTTC
TRBV18	.	TRBJ2-7	.	CASSDTGGVSYEQYF	TGTGCCAGCTCTGACACCGGGGGAGTCTCCTACGAGCAGTACTTC
TRBV27	.	TRBJ2-1	.	CASSLLPGYNEQFF	TGTGCCAGCAGTTTATTGCCAGGCTACAATGAGCAGTTCTTC
TRBV6-5	.	TRBJ2-1	few	CASSQGRDEQFF	TGTGCCAGCAGCCAGGGGAGGGATGAGCAGTTCTTC
TRBV4-3	.	TRBJ2-5	.	CASSQDLAPAGETQYF	TGCGCCAGCAGCCAAGATTTGGCGCCCGCGGGGGAGACCCAGTACTTC
TRBV7-8	TRBD2	TRBJ2-1	.	CASSLSLAGPNEQFF	TGTGCCAGCAGCTTATCACTAGCGGGCCCCAATGAGCAGTTCTTC
TRBV11-3	.	TRBJ2-1	.	CASSLDRGYNEQFF	TGTGCCAGCAGCTTAGACAGGGGCTACAATGAGCAGTTCTTC
TRBV7-2	TRBD1	TRBJ2-7	.	CASSSSDRGRDEQYF	TGTGCCAGCAGCTCGTCGGACAGGGGGAGGGACGAGCAGTACTTC
TRBV21-1	.	TRBJ2-1	.	CASSKSGDGEQFF	TGTGCCAGCAGCAAAAGTGGAGACGGTGAGCAGTTCTTC
TRBV6-2/TRBV6-3	.	TRBJ2-1	few	CASSSSLAGSYNEQFF	TGTGCCAGCAGTTCGTCACTAGCTGGCTCCTACAATGAGCAGTTCTTC
TRBV19	TRBD2	TRBJ2-1	.	CASSIVLYRPSGKQAGYNEQFF	TGTGCCAGTAGTATAGTATTATACCGTCCTAGCGGCAAACAAGCGGGGTACAATGAGCAGTTCTTC
TRBV13	TRBD1	TRBJ1-3	.	CASSLTGSGNTIYF	TGTGCCAGCAGCTTGACAGGGTCTGGAAACACCATATATTTT
TRBV11-3	.	TRBJ2-1	.	CASSLGGSEQFF	TGTGCCAGCAGCTTAGGAGGAAGTGAGCAGTTCTTC
TRBV24-1	TRBD1	TRBJ2-1	.	CATSDPTGPEGDEQFF	TGTGCCACCAGTGACCCGACAGGGCCCGAAGGGGATGAGCAGTTCTTC
TRBV25-1	.	TRBJ1-1	.	CASSGISGTHTEAFF	TGTGCCAGCAGTGGCATCAGCGGGACCCACACTGAAGCTTTCTTT
TRBV9	TRBD1	TRBJ1-2	once	CASSTGDSSTSGYTF	TGTGCCAGCAGTACCGGGGACAGCTCCACCTCTGGCTACACCTTC
TRBV5-1	TRBD1	TRBJ2-3	.	CASSPDRVAVRTQYF	TGCGCCAGCAGCCCGGACAGGGTAGCGGTTAGAACGCAGTATTTT
TRBV29-1	TRBD2	TRBJ2-3	.	CSAKTSGRTDTQYF	TGCAGCGCTAAAACTAGCGGACGCACAGATACGCAGTATTTT
TRBV3-1/TRBV3-2	.	TRBJ1-1	.	CASSQGQFAEAFF	TGTGCCAGCAGCCAAGGACAGTTCGCTGAAGCTTTCTTT
TRBV30	.	TRBJ2-7	.	CAWTNLKHTYEQYF	TGTGCCTGGACCAATCTTAAACACACCTACGAGCAGTACTTC
TRBV6-5	.	TRBJ2-7	.	CASSFDGDKGEQYF	TGTGCCAGCAGTTTCGACGGGGACAAAGGGGAGCAGTACTTC
TRBV6-5	TRBD1	TRBJ1-2	.	CASRRAGTAGYGYTF	TGTGCCAGCAGGCGTGCCGGGACAGCCGGCTATGGCTACACCTTC
TRBV24-1	TRBD1	TRBJ2-1	.	CATSDYDRGQQFF	TGTGCCACCAGTGACTATGACAGGGGCCAGCAGTTCTTC
TRBV7-9	.	TRBJ1-1	.	CASSLYDRNTEAFF	TGTGCCAGCAGCTTATACGACAGGAACACTGAAGCTTTCTTT
TRBV30	TRBD1	TRBJ2-7	.	CAWSGDRGIHEQYF	TGTGCCTGGAGTGGGGACAGGGGTATCCACGAGCAGTACTTC
TRBV10-1	TRBD1	TRBJ2-7	.	CASSESPGRTGKYEQYF	TGCGCCAGCAGTGAGTCGCCTGGCCGGACAGGGAAATACGAGCAGTACTTC
TRBV19	.	TRBJ2-7	.	CASSKQDYEQYF	TGTGCCAGTAGTAAGCAGGATTACGAGCAGTACTTC
TRBV19	TRBD1	TRBJ1-2	.	CASISGTGGVGNYGYTF	TGTGCCAGTATTTCAGGGACAGGGGGAGTCGGAAACTATGGCTACACCTTC
TRBV3-1/TRBV3-2	.	TRBJ2-5	once	CASSLQTQETQYF	TGTGCCAGCAGCCTACAGACGCAAGAGACCCAGTACTTC
TRBV28	.	TRBJ1-3	.	CASNGSGRAGSSGNTIYF	TGTGCCAGCAATGGTTCCGGGCGCGCAGGGTCCTCTGGAAACACCATATATTTT
TRBV6-5	.	TRBJ2-7	.	CASSNYRTLTYEQYF	TGTGCCAGCAGCAACTACCGGACACTAACCTACGAGCAGTACTTC
TRBV2	.	TRBJ1-2	.	CASSEVGGYTF	TGTGCCAGCAGTGAGGTGGGCGGCTACACCTTC
TRBV18	TRBD1	TRBJ2-1	.	CASSRDRYNEQFF	TGTGCCAGCTCTCGGGACAGGTACAATGAGCAGTTCTTC
TRBV9	TRBD1	TRBJ2-1	.	CASSAGQGPYNEQFF	TGTGCCAGCAGCGCCGGACAGGGACCATACAATGAGCAGTTCTTC
TRBV21-1	.	TRBJ1-2	.	CARGRQGKLYGYTF	TGTGCCAGAGGCCGACAGGGGAAGCTCTATGGCTACACCTTC
TRBV7-3	TRBD2	TRBJ2-1	.	CASSLKAGGNEQFF	TGTGCCAGCAGCCTTAAGGCGGGGGGCAATGAGCAGTTCTTC
TRBV7-8	TRBD2	TRBJ2-2	.	CASSPRTSGDTGELFF	TGTGCCAGCAGCCCACGGACTAGCGGGGATACCGGGGAGCTGTTTTTT
TRBV18	TRBD1	TRBJ2-3	.	CASSQQGVPTDTQYF	TGTGCCAGCTCACAACAGGGGGTCCCCACAGATACGCAGTATTTT
TRBV3-1/TRBV3-2	.	TRBJ2-6	.	CASGPGASANVLTF	TGTGCCAGCGGACCAGGGGCTAGTGCCAACGTCCTGACTTTC